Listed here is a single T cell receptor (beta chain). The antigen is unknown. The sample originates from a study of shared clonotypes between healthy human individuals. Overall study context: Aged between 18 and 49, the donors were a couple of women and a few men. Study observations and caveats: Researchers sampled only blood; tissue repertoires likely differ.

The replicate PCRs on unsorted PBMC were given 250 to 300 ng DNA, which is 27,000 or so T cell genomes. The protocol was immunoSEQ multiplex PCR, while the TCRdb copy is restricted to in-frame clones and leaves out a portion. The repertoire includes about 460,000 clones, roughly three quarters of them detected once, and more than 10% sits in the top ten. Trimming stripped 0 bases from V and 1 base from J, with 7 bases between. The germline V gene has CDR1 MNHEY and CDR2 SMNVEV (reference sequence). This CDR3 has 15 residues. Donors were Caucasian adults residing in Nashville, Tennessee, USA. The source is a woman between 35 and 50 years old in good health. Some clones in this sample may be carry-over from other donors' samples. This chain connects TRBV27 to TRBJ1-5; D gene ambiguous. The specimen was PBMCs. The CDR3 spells CASSLSSQSNQPQHF. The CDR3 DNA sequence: TGTGCCAGCAGTTTATCAAGTCAGAGCAATCAGCCCCAGCATTTT.